This TCR beta chain is from a study of blood T cell repertoires in COVID-19. Original methodology: Estimation of nucleated cell counts relied on the amplification of reference gene primers. Libraries were prepared by immunoSEQ multiplex PCR; TCRdb keeps only in-frame clonotypes and omits some of them. The DNA was the basis for D and trimming; V, J and clone size are from that table. The profile shows about 180,000 clones, about 84% of them singletons. The CDR3 is made up of 14 amino acids. The germline CDR1 and CDR2 sequences are SGHTA and FQGTGA. Trimming cost V 5 bases and J 0 bases, with 11 bases left between them.

The gene calls are TRBV7-3 and TRBJ2-7; maybe TRBD2 (5 bases). The source material was peripheral blood. This TCR derives from a person aged 65 to 79 with COVID-19, enrolled during active disease. In DNA form, the CDR3 reads TGTGCCAGCAGCCAAGGTGGAGGCTCCTACGAGCAGTACTTC. Its translation: CASSQGGGSYEQYF.